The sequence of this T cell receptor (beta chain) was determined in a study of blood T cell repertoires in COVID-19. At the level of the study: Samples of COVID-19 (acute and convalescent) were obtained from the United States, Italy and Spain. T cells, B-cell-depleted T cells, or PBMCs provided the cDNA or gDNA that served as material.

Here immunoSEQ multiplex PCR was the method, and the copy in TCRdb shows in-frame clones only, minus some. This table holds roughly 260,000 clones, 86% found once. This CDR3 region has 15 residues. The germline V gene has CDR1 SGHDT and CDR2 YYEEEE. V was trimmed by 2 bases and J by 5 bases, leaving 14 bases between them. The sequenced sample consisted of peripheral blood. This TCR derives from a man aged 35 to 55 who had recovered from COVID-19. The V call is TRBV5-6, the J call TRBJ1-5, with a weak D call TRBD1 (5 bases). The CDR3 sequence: CASSFGQGRDQPQHF. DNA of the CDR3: TGTGCCAGCAGCTTCGGGCAGGGTAGGGATCAGCCCCAGCATTTT.